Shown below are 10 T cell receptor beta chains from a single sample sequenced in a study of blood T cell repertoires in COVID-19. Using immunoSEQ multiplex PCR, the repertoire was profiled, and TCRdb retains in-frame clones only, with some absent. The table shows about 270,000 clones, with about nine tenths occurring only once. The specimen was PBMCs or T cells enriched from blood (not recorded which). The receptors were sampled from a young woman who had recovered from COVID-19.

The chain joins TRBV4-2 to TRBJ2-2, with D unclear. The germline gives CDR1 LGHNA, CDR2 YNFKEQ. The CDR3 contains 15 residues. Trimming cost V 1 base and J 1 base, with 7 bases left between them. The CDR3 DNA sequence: TGTGCCAGCAGCCAAGTTGAGAGGAACACCGGGGAGCTGTTTTTT. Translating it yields CASSQVERNTGELFF.

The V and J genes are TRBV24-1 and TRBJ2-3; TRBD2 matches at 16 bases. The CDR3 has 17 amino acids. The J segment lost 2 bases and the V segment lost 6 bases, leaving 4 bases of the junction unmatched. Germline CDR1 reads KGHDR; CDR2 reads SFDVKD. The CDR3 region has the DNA TGTGCCACCAGTAAGGGGACTAGCGGGAGGGCCACAGATACGCAGTATTTT. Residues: CATSKGTSGRATDTQYF.

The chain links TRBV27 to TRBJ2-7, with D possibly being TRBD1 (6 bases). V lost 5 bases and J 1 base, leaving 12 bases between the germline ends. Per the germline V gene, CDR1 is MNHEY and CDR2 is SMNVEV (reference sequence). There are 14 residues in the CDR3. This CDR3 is CASSRQALSYEQYF. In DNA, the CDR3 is TGTGCCAGCAGTAGACAGGCCTTGTCCTACGAGCAGTACTTC.

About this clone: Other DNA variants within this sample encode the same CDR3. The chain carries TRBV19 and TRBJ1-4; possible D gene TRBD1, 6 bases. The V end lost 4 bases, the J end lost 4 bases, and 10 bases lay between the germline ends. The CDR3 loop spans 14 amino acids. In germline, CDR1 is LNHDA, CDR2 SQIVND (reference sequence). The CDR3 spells CASSTTGGNEKLFF. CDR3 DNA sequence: TGTGCCAGTAGTACGACAGGTGGTAATGAAAAACTGTTTTTT.

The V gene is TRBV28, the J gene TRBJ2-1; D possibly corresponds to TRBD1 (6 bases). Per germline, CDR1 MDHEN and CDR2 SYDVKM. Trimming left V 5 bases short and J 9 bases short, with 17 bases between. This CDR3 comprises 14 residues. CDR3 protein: CASSLEGQLTEQFF. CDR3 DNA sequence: TGTGCCAGCAGTCTAGAAGGACAGTTGACTGAGCAGTTCTTC.

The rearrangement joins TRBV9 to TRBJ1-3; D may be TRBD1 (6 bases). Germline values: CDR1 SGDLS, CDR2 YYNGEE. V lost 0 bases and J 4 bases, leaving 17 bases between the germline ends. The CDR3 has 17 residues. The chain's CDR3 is CASSVGGRGDAGNTIYF. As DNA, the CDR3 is TGTGCCAGCAGCGTAGGAGGCAGGGGAGATGCAGGAAACACCATATATTTT. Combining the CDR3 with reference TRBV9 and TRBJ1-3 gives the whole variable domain DSGVTQTPKHLITATGQRVTLRCSPRSGDLSVYWYQQSLDQGLQFLIQYYNGEERAKGNILERFSAQQFPDLHSELNLSSLELGDSALYFCASSVGGRGDAGNTIYFGEGSWLTVV.

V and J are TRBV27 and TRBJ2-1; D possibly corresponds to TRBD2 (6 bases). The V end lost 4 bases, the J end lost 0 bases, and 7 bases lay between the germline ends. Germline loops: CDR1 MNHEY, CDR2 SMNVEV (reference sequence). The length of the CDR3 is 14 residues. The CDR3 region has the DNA TGTGCCAGCAGTTCGACTAGCTCCTACAATGAGCAGTTCTTC. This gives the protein CASSSTSSYNEQFF.

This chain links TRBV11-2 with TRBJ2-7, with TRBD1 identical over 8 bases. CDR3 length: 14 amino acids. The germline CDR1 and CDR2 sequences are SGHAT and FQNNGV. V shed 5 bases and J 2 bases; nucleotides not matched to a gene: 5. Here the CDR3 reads CASSTDRATYEQYF. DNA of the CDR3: TGTGCCAGCAGCACGGACAGGGCAACCTACGAGCAGTACTTC. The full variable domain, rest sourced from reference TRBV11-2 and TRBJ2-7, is EAGVAQSPRYKIIEKRQSVAFWCNPISGHATLYWYQQILGQGPKLLIQFQNNGVVDDSQLPKDRFSAERLKGVDSTLKIQPAKLEDSAVYLCASSTDRATYEQYFGPGTRLTVT.

This CDR3 is CASSLGRGLRQPQHF. In DNA form, the CDR3 reads TGTGCCAGCAGCTTGGGTAGGGGGCTCCGTCAGCCCCAGCATTTT. This chain links TRBV5-5 with TRBJ1-5, with TRBD1 matching over 7 bases. With V trimmed by 0 bases and J by 6 bases, 6 bases remained unmatched. The CDR3 loop spans 15 amino acids. Germline CDR1 is SGHKS and CDR2 is YYEKEE (reference sequence). Combining the CDR3 with reference TRBV5-5 and TRBJ1-5 gives the whole variable domain DAGVTQSPTHLIKTRGQQVTLRCSPISGHKSVSWYQQVLGQGPQFIFQYYEKEERGRGNFPDRFSARQFPNYSSELNVNALLLGDSALYLCASSLGRGLRQPQHFGDGTRLSIL.

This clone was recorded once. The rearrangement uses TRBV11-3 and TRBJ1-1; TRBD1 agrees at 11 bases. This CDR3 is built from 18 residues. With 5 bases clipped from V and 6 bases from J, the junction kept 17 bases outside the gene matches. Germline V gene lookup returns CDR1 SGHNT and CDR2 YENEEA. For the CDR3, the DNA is TGTGCCAGCAGCAAACCGGGACAGGGGGGCCCGAAGGTAGCTGAAGCTTTCTTT. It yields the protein CASSKPGQGGPKVAEAFF. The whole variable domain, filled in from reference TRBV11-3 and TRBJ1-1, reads EAGVVQSPRYKIIEKKQPVAFWCNPISGHNTLYWYLQNLGQGPELLIRYENEEAVDDSQLPKDRFSAERLKGVDSTLKIQPAELGDSAVYLCASSKPGQGGPKVAEAFFGQGTRLTVV.